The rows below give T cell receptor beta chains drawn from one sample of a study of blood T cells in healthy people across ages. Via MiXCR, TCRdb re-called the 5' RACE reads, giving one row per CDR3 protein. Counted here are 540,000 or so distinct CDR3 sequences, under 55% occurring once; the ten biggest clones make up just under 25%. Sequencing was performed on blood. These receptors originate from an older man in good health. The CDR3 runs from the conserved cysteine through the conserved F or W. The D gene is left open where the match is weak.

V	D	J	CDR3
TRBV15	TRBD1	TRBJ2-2	CATSRDAGGAGGELFF
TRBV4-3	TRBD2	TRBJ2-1	CASNQDSWTSGRNNEQFF
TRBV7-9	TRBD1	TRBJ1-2	CASSVLTGGSGYTF
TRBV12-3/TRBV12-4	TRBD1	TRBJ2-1	CASNTGGPSYNEQFF
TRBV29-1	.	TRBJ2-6	CSVEILQGHANVLTF
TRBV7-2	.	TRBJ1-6	CASSSTGNSPLHF
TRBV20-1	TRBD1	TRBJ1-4	CSAKQGVGEKLFF
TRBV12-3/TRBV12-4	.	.	CASSFNRNYEQYF
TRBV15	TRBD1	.	CATYVGDRGGNEQYF
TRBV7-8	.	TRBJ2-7	CASSFHREAYEQYF
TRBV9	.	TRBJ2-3	CASSVPRGGTDTQYF
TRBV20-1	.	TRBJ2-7	CSAPRAADYEQYF
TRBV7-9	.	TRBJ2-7	CASSRDILSSYEQYF
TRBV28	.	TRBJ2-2	CASSKPLTGNTGELFF
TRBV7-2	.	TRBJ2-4	CASSLGRNIQYF
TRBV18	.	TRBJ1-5	CASSPTGTVSNQPQHF
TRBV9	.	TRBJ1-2	CASSVGGLGYGYTF
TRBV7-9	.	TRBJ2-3	CASTIGGDVDTQYF
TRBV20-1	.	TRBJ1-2	CSASPSGARSGGYTF
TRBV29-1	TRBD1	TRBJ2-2	CSAQGILNTGELFF
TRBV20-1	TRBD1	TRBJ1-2	CSASPPTGGGYGYTF
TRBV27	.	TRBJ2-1	CASRRLGGGDEQFF
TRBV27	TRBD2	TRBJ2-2	CASKMSGDTGELFF
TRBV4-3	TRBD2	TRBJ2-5	CASSQEAGGRETQYF
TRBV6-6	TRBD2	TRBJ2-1	CASGGGAVNNEQFF
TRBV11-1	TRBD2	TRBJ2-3	CASSLTSGSVHTQYF
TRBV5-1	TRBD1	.	CASSLTPDRVETQYF
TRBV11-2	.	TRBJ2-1	CASSDTTYNEQFF
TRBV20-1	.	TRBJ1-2	CSARTAGGYTF
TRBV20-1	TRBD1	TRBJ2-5	CSATNRGRETQYF
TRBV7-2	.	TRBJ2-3	CASSFKGETDTQYF
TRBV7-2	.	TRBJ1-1	CASSFLINEAFF
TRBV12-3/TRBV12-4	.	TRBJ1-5	CASSGAVQPQHF
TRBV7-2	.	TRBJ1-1	CASSLNGLNTEAFF
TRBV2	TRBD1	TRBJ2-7	CASSEQQGWTYEQYF
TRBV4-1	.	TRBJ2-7	CASSQLKGTRYEGQYF
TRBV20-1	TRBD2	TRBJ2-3	CSARVVSGTADTQYF